This T cell receptor beta chain was found in a study of preoperative IRX-2 immunotherapy in early breast cancer. The treatment denotes: preoperative locoregional IRX-2 cytokine immunotherapy. Patients received preoperative, locoregional IRX-2 cytokine immunotherapy in a phase Ib study. Sequencing used immunoSEQ multiplex PCR; TCRdb keeps in-frame clones, though not all of them. The sample holds approximately 98,000 clones, roughly 88% seen once. Germline CDR1 LNHNV, CDR2 YYDKDF (reference sequence). This CDR3 contains 14 residues. After removal of 3 bases from V and 3 bases from J, the junction contained 4 bases not matched to a gene.

The receptor's source is a human donor with breast cancer. Specimen: tumor tissue, collected after IRX-2 immunotherapy. The chain uses TRBV15 and TRBJ2-5; 7 bases map to TRBD1. The CDR3 DNA reads as TGTGCCACCAGCAGGACAGGGACCGAAGAGACCCAGTACTTC. It is translated as CATSRTGTEETQYF.